A single sample gave rise to the 2 T cell receptor beta chains below, sequenced in a study of Ad26.COV2.S vaccination and SARS-CoV-2 variants. As to treatment: 15 to 20 received Ad26.COV2.S at low or high dose, single or two shots; about five received placebo; per-sample allocation not given. Specimen acquisition occurred on day 63 following the initial vaccine or placebo injection. Profiled with immunoSEQ multiplex PCR; TCRdb holds only in-frame clones, not every one. The sample yields fewer than 800,000 clones, about 90% seen once. The sequenced sample was peripheral blood, obtained in a trial of Ad26.COV2.S vaccine versus placebo. The receptors originated from a person between 18 and 65 years old who received the Ad26.COV2.S COVID-19 vaccine or a placebo.

The chain uses TRBV5-1 and TRBJ2-7, with no clear D. Trimming pared 0 bases from V and 0 bases from J, leaving 7 bases between. CDR1 SGHRS and CDR2 YFSETQ come from the germline V gene. The CDR3 length is 14 residues. The CDR3 DNA sequence: TGCGCCAGCAGCTTGGGGCCTCTCTCCTACGAGCAGTACTTC. Translating it yields CASSLGPLSYEQYF.

V is TRBV18 and J is TRBJ1-2; 7 positions match TRBD1. Unmatched junction bases numbered 12, after V lost 3 bases and J lost 8 bases. Per the germline V gene, CDR1 is KGHSH and CDR2 is LQKENI. There are 15 residues in the CDR3. CDR3 in amino acids: CASSPPGQLLRGYTF. Here the CDR3 DNA reads TGTGCCAGCTCACCGCCGGGACAGCTCCTTCGAGGCTACACCTTC.